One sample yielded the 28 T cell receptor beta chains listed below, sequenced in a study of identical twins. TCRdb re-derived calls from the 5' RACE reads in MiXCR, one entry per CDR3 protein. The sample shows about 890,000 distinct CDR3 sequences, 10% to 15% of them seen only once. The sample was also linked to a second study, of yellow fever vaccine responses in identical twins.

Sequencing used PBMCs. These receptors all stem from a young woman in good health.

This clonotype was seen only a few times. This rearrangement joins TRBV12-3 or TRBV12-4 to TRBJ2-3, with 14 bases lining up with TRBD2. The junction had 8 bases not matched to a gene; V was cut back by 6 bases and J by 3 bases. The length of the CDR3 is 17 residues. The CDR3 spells CASSLGTSGRITDTQYF. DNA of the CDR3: TGTGCCAGCAGCCTTGGGACTAGCGGGAGAATTACAGATACGCAGTATTTT.

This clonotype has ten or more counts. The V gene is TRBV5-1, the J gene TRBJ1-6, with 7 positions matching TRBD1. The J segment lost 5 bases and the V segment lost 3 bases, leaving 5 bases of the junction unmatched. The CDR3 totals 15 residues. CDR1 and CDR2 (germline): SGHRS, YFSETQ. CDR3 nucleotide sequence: TGCGCCAGCAGCTGGGGGACAGATAATAATTCACCCCTCCACTTT. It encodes CASSWGTDNNSPLHF.

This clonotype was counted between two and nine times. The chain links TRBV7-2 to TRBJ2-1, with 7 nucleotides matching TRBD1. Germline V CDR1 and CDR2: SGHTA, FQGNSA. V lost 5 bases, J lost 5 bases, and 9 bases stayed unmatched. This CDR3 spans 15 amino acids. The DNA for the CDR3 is TGTGCCAGCAGCAGGGGGCAGGGCGTCCACAATGAGCAGTTCTTC. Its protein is CASSRGQGVHNEQFF.

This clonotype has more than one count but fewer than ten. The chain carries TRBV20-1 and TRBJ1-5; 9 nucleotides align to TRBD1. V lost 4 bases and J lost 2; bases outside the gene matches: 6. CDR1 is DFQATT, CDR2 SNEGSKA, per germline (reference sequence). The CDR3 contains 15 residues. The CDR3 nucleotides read TGCAGTGCTAACGCCCGGACAGGGGGCAATCAGCCCCAGCATTTT. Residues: CSANARTGGNQPQHF.

The CDR3 coding sequence is TGCAGCGTTGGAGGGACCACCGTAAAGACCCAGTACTTC. It codes for CSVGGTTVKTQYF. J is TRBJ2-5 and V is TRBV29-1; the D call may be TRBD1 or TRBD2 (5 bases each). The CDR3 has 13 amino acids. With 4 bases removed from V and 6 bases from J, the gap between germline ends came to 15 bases. Germline lookup yields CDR1 SQVTM and CDR2 ANQGSEA.

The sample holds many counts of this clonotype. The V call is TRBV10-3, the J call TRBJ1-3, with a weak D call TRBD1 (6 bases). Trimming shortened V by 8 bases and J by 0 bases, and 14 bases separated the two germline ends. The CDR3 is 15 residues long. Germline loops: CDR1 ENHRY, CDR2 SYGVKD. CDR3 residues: CAIGGGQFSGNTIYF. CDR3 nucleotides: TGTGCCATCGGGGGTGGACAGTTCTCTGGAAACACCATATATTTT.

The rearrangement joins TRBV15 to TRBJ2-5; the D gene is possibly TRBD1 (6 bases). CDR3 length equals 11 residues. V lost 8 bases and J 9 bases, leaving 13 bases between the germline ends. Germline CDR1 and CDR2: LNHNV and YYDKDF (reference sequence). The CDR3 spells CATLGAHAQYF. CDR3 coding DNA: TGTGCCACCTTGGGGGCTCATGCCCAGTACTTC.

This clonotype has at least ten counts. CDR3 in amino acids: CASSLTGIEQFF. In DNA, the CDR3 is TGTGCCAGCAGTCTAACAGGGATCGAGCAGTTCTTC. The J gene is TRBJ2-1, the V gene TRBV12-3 or TRBV12-4, with D possibly TRBD1 on 6 matching bases. The CDR3 length is 12 residues. Trimming shortened V by 5 bases and J by 10 bases, and 12 bases separated the two germline ends.

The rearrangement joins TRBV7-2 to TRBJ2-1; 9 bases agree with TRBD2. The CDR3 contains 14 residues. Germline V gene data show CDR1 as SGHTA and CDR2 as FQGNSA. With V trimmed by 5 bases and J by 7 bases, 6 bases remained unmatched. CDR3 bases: TGTGCCAGCAGCGTGCGGGGGGGCCGAAATGAGCAGTTCTTC. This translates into CASSVRGGRNEQFF.

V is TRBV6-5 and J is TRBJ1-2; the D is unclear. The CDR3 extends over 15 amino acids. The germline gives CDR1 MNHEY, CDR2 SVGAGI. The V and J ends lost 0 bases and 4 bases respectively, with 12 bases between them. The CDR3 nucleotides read TGTGCCAGCAGTTACTCAGGCGTATACCGCTATGGCTACACCTTC. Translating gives CASSYSGVYRYGYTF.

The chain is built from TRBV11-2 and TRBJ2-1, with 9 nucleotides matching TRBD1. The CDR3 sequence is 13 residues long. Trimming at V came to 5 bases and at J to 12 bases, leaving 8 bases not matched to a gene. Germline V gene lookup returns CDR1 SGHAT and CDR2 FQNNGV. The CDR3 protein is CASSPLGQGWQFF. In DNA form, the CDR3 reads TGTGCCAGCAGCCCATTGGGACAGGGCTGGCAGTTCTTC. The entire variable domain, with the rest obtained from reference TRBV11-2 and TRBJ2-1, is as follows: EAGVAQSPRYKIIEKRQSVAFWCNPISGHATLYWYQQILGQGPKLLIQFQNNGVVDDSQLPKDRFSAERLKGVDSTLKIQPAKLEDSAVYLCASSPLGQGWQFFGPGTRLTVL.

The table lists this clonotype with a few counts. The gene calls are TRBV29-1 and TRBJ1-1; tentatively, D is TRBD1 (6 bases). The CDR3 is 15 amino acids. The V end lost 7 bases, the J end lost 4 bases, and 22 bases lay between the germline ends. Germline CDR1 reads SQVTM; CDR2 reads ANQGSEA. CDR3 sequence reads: CSAKGGGARGTEAFF. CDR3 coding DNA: TGCAGCGCCAAGGGAGGGGGGGCGCGGGGCACTGAAGCTTTCTTT.

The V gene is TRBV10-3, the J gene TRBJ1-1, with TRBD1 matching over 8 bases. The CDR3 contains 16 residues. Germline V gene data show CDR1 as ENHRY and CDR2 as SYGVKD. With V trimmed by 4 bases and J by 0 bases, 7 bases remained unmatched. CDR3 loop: CAISALGQGLNTEAFF. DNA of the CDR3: TGTGCCATCAGTGCGTTAGGACAGGGCCTGAACACTGAAGCTTTCTTT.

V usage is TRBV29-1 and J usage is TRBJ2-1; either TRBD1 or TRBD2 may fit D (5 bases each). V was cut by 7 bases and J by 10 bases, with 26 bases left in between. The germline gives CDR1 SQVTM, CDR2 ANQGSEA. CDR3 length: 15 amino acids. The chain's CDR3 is CSADGALPTSGEQFF. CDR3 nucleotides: TGCAGCGCCGACGGGGCCCTTCCCACATCGGGGGAGCAGTTCTTC.

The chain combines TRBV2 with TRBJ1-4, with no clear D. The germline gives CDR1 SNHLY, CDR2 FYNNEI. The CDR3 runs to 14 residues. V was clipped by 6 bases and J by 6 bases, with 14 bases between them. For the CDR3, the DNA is TGTGCCAGCAGATTGACCGTAAGCTATGAAAAACTGTTTTTT. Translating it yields CASRLTVSYEKLFF.

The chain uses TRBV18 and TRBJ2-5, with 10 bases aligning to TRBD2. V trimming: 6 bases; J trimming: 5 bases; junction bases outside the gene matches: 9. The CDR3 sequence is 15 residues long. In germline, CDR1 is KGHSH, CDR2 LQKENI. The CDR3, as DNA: TGTGCCAGCTCGACACTAGCGGGATCCTCCGAGACCCAGTACTTC. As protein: CASSTLAGSSETQYF.

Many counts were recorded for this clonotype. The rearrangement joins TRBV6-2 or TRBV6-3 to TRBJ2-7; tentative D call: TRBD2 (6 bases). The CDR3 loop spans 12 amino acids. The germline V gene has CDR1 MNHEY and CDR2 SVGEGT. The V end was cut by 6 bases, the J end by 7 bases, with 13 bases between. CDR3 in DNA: TGTGCCAGCAGATCTCCCGGGGGTGAGCAGTACTTC. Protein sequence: CASRSPGGEQYF.

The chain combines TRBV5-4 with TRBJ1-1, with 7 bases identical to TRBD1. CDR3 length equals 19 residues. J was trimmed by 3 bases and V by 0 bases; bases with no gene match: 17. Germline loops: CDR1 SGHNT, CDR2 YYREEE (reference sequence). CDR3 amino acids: CASSLGPHRGNSKDTEAFF. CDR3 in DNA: TGTGCCAGCAGCTTGGGGCCGCACAGGGGAAATAGTAAGGACACTGAAGCTTTCTTT.

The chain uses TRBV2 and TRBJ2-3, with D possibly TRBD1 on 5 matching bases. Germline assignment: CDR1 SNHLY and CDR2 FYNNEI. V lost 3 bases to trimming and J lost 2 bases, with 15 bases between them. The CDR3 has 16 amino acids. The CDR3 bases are TGTGCCAGCAGTGATCAGGGCCGGGCCCCCACAGATACGCAGTATTTT. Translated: CASSDQGRAPTDTQYF.

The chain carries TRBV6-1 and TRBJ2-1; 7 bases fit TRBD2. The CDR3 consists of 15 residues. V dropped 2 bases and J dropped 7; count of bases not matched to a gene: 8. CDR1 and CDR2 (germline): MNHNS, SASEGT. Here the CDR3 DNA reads TGTGCCAGCAGTGAAAGGAGCGGGATTATTAATGAGCAGTTCTTC. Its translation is CASSERSGIINEQFF.

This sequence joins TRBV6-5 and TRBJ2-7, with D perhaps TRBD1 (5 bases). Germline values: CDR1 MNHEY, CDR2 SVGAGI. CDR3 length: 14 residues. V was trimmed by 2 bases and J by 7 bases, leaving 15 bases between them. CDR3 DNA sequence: TGTGCCAGCAGTTACAGATACTCAGGGCGTGAGCAGTACGTC. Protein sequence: CASSYRYSGREQYV.

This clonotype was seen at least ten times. CDR3 in amino acids: CASSPILLGAGRDNEQFF. The CDR3 DNA follows: TGCGCCAGCAGCCCCATTCTCCTAGGAGCGGGACGGGACAATGAGCAGTTCTTC. The chain joins TRBV5-1 to TRBJ2-1; 7 bases agree with TRBD2. The length of the CDR3 is 18 residues. With V trimmed by 4 bases and J by 5 bases, 18 bases remained unmatched. CDR1 and CDR2 from the germline V gene are SGHRS and YFSETQ.

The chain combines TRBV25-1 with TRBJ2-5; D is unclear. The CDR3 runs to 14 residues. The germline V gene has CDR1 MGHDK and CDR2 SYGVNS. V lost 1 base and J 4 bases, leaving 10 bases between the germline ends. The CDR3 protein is CASSEWGLGETQYF. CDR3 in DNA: TGTGCCAGCAGTGAATGGGGTTTGGGAGAGACCCAGTACTTC.

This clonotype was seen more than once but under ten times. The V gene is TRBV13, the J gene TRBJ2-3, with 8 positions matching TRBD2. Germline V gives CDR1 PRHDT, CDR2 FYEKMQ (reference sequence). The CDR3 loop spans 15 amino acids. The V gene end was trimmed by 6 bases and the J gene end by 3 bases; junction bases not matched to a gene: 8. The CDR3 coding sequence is TGTGCCAGCAGTCCCCATGGGACTAGTACAGATACGCAGTATTTT. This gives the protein CASSPHGTSTDTQYF.

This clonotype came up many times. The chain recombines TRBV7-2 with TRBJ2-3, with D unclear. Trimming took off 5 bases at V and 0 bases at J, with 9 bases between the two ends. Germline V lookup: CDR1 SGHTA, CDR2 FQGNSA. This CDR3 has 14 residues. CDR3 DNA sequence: TGTGCCAGCAGCCCACGTTACAGCACAGATACGCAGTATTTT. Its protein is CASSPRYSTDTQYF.

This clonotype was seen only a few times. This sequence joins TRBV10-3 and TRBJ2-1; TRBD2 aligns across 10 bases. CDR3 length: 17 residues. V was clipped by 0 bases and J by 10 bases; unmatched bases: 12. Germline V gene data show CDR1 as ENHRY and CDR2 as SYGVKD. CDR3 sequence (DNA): TGTGCCATCAGTGAGTCTATGAGTGGGACTAGCGAGAGGGAGCAGTTCTTC. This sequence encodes CAISESMSGTSEREQFF.

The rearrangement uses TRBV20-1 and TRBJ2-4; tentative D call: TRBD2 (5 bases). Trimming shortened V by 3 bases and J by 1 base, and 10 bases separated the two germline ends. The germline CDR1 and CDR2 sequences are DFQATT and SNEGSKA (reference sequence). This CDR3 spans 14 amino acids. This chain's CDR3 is CSARGRGAKNIQYF. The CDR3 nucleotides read TGCAGTGCTAGGGGCAGAGGGGCCAAAAACATTCAGTACTTC.

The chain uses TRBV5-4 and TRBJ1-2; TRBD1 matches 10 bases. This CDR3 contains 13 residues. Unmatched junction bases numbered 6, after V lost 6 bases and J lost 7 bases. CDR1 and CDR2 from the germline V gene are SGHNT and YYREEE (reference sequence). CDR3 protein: CASTRDRGTGYTF. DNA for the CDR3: TGTGCCAGCACCCGGGACAGGGGTACTGGCTACACCTTC.